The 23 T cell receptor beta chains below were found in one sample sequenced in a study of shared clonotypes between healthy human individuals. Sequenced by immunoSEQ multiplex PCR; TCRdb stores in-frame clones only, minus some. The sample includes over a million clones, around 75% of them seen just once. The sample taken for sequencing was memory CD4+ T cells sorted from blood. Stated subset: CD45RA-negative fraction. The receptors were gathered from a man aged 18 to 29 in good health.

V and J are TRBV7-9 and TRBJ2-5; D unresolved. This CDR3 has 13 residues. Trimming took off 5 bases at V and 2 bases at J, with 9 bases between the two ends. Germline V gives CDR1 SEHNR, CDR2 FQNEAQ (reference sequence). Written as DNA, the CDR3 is TGTGCCAGCAGCCCCGGACGGCAAGAGACCCAGTACTTC. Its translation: CASSPGRQETQYF.

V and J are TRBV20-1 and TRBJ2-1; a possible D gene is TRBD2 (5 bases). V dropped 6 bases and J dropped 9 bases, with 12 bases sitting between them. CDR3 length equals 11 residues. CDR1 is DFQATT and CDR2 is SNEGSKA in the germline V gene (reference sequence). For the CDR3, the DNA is TGCAGTGCACCTACTAGTGTTGAGCAGTTCTTC. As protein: CSAPTSVEQFF.

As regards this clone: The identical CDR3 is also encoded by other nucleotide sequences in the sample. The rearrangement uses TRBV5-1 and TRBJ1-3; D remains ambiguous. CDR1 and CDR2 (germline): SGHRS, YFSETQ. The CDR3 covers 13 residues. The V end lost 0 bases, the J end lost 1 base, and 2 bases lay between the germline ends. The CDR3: CASSLESGNTIYF. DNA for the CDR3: TGCGCCAGCAGCTTGGAATCTGGAAACACCATATATTTT.

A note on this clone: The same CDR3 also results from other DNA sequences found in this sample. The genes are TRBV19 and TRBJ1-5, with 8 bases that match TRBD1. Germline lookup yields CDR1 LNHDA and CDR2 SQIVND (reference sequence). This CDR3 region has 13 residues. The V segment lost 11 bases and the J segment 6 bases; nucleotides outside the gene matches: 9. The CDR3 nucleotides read TGTGCCTCCAGGGGGCAGGGTGGTCAGCCCCAGCATTTT. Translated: CASRGQGGQPQHF.

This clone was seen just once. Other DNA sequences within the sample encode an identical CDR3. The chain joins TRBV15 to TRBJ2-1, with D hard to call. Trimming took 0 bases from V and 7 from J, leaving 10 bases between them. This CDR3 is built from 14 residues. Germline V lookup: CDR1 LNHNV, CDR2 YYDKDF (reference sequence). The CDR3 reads CATSRDLVGNEQFF. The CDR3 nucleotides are TGTGCCACCAGCAGAGATTTGGTAGGGAATGAGCAGTTCTTC. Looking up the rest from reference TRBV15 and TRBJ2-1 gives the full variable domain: DAMVIQNPRYQVTQFGKPVTLSCSQTLNHNVMYWYQQKSSQAPKLLFHYYDKDFNNEADTPDNFQSRRPNTSFCFLDIRSPGLGDTAMYLCATSRDLVGNEQFFGPGTRLTVL.

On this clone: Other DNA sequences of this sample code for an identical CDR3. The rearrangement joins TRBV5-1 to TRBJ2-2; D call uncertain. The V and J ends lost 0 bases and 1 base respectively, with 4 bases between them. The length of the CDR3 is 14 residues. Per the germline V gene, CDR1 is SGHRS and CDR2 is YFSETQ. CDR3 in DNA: TGCGCCAGCAGCTTGGAGGGGAACACCGGGGAGCTGTTTTTT. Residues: CASSLEGNTGELFF.

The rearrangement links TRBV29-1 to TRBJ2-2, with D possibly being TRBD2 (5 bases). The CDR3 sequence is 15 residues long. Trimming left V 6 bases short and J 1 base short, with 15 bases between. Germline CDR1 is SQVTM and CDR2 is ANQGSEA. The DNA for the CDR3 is TGCAGCGTCAGATCACAGACTATGAACACCGGGGAGCTGTTTTTT. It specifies CSVRSQTMNTGELFF.

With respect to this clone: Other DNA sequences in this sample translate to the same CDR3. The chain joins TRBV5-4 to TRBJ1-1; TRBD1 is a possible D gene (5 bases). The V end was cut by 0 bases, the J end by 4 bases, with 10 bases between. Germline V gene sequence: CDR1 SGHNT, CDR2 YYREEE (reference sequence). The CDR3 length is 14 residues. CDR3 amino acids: CASSLGQGSTEAFF. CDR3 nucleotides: TGTGCCAGCAGCTTGGGGCAGGGAAGCACTGAAGCTTTCTTT.

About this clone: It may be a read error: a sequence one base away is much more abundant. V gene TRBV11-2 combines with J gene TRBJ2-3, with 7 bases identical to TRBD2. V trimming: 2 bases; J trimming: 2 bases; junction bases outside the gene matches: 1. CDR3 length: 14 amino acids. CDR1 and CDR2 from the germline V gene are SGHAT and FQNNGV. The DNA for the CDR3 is TGTGCCAGCAGCTTAACTAGCGACACAGATACGCAGTATTTT. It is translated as CASSLTSDTDTQYF.

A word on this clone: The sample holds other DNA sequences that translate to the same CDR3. The CDR3: CASSVDRNYGYTF. The CDR3 DNA reads TGTGCCAGCAGCGTAGACCGCAACTATGGCTACACCTTC. The V gene is TRBV9, the J gene TRBJ1-2; D ambiguous. Deletions cut 0 bases from V and 2 bases from J, with 5 bases between. This CDR3 region has 13 residues. The germline CDR1 and CDR2 sequences are SGDLS and YYNGEE.

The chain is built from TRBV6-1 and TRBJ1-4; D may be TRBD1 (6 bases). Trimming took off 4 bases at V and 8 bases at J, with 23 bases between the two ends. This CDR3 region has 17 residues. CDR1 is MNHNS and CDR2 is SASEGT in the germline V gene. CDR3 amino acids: CASSGTGRQFHGEKLFF. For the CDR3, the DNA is TGTGCCAGCAGTGGAACAGGGAGGCAGTTCCATGGGGAAAAACTGTTTTTT.

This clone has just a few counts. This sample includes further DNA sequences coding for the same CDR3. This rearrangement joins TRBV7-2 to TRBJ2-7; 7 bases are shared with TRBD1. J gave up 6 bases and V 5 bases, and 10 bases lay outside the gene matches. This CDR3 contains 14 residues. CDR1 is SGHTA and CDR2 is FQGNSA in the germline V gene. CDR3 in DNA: TGTGCCAGCAGCGTCCGACAGGGTCTCTCCGAGCAGTACTTC. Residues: CASSVRQGLSEQYF. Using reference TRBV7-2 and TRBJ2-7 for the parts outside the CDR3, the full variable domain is GAGVSQSPSNKVTEKGKDVELRCDPISGHTALYWYRQSLGQGLEFLIYFQGNSAPDKSGLPSDRFSAERTGGSVSTLTIQRTQQEDSAVYLCASSVRQGLSEQYFGPGTRLTVT.

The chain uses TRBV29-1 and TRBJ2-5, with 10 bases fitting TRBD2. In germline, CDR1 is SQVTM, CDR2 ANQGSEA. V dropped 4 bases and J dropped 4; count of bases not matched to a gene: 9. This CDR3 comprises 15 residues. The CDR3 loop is CSVASGGAPRETQYF. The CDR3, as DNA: TGCAGCGTTGCCAGCGGGGGGGCCCCGCGAGAGACCCAGTACTTC.

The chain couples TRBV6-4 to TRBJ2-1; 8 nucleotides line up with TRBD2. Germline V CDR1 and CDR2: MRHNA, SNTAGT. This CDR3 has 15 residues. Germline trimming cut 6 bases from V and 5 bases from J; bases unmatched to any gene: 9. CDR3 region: CASSRRLAGNNEQFF. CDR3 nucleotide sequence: TGTGCCAGCAGCCGTCGATTAGCGGGGAACAATGAGCAGTTCTTC.

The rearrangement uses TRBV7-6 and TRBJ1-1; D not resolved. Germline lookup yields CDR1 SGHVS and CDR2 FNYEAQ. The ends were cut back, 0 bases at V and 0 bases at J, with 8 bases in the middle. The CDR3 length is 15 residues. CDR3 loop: CASSLAGGLNTEAFF. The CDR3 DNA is TGTGCCAGCAGCTTAGCGGGTGGATTGAACACTGAAGCTTTCTTT.

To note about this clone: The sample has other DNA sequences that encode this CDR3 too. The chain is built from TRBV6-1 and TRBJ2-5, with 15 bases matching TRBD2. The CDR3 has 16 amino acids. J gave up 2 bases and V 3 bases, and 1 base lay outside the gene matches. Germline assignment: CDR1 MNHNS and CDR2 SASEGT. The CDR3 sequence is CASSEGLAGGQETQYF. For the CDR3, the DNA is TGTGCCAGCAGTGAGGGACTAGCGGGGGGTCAAGAGACCCAGTACTTC.

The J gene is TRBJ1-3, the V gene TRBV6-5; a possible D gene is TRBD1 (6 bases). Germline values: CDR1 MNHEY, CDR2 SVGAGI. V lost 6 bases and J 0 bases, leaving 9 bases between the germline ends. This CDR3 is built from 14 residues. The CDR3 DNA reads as TGTGCCAGCAGGCAGGGGAGCTCTGGAAACACCATATATTTT. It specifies CASRQGSSGNTIYF.

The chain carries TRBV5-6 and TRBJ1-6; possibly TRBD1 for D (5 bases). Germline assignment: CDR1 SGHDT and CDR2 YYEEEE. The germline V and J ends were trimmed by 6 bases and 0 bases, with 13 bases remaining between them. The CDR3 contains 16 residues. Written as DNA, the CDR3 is TGTGCCAGCAACCTTGGGACGAGCTCCTATAATTCACCCCTCCACTTT. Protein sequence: CASNLGTSSYNSPLHF.

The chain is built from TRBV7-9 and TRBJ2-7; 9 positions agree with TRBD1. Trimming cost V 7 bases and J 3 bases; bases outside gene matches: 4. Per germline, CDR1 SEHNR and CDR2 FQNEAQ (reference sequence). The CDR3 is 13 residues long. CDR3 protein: CASNRGQGYEQYF. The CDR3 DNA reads TGTGCCAGCAATAGGGGACAGGGCTACGAGCAGTACTTC.

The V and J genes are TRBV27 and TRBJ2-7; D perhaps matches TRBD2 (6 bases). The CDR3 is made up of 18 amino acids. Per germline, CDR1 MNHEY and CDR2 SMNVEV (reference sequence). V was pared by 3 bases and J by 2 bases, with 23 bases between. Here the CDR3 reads CASSLEGRGSGFTYEQYF. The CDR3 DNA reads TGTGCCAGCAGTTTGGAGGGAAGGGGCTCGGGTTTCACCTACGAGCAGTACTTC.

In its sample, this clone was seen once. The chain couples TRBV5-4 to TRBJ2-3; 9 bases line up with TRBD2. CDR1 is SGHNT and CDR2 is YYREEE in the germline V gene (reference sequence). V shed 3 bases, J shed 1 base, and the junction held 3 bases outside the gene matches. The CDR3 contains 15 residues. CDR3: CASSSSGGRTDTQYF. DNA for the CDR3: TGTGCCAGCAGCTCAAGCGGGGGGCGCACAGATACGCAGTATTTT.

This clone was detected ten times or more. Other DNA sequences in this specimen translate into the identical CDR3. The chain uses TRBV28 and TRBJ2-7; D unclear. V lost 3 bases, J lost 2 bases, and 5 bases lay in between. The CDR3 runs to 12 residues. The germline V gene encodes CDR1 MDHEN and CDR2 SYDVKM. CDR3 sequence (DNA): TGTGCCAGCAGTTTGGCTCCCTACGAGCAGTACTTC. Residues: CASSLAPYEQYF.

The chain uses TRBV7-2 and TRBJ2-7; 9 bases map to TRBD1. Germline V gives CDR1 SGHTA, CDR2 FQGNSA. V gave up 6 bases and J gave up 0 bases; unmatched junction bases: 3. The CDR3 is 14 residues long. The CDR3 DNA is TGTGCCAGCAGACCGGGACAGGGCTCCTACGAGCAGTACTTC. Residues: CASRPGQGSYEQYF.